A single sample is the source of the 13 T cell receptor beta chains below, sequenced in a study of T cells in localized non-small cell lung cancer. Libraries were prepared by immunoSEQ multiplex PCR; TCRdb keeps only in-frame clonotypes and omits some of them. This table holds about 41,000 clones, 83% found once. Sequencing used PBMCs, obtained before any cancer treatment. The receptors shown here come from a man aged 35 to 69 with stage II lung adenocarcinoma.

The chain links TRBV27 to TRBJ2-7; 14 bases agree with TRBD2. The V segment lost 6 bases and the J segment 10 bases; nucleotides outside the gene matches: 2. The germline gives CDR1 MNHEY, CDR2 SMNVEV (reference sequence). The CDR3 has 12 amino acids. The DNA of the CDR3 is TGTGCCAGCAGCGGACTAGCGGGGGGACAGTACTTC. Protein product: CASSGLAGGQYF.

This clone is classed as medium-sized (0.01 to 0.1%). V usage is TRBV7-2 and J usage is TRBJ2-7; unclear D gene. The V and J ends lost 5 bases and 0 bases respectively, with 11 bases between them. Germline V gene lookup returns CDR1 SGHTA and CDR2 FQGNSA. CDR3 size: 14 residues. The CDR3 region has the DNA TGTGCCAGCAGCGCCGGACGGGCCTCCTACGAGCAGTACTTC. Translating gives CASSAGRASYEQYF. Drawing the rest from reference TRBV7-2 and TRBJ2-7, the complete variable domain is GAGVSQSPSNKVTEKGKDVELRCDPISGHTALYWYRQSLGQGLEFLIYFQGNSAPDKSGLPSDRFSAERTGGSVSTLTIQRTQQEDSAVYLCASSAGRASYEQYFGPGTRLTVT.

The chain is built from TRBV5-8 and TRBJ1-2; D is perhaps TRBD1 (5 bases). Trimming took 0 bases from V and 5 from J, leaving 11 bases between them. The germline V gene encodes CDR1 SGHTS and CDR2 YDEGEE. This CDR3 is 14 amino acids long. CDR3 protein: CASSLAEGVYGYTF. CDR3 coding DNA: TGTGCCAGCAGCTTGGCCGAAGGGGTATATGGCTACACCTTC.

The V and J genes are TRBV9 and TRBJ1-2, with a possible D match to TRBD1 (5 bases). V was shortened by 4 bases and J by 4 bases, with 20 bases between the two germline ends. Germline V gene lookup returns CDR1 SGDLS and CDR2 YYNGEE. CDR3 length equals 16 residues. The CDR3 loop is CASSWGEGSTGYGYTF. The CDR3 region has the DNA TGTGCCAGCAGCTGGGGGGAGGGCAGTACGGGCTATGGCTACACCTTC.

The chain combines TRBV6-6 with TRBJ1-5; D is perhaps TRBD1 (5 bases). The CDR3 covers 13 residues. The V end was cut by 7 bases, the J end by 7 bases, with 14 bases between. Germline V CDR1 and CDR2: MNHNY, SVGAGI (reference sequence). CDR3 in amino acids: CASTPSTDQPQHF. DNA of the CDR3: TGTGCCAGCACGCCCTCGACAGACCAGCCCCAGCATTTT.

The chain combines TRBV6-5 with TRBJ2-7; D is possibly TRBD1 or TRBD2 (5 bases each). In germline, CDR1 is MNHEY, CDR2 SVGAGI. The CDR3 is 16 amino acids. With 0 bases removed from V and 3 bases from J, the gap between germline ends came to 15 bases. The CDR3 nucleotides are TGTGCCAGCAGTTACTCCCTACAGGACTTCAACTACGAGCAGTACTTC. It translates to CASSYSLQDFNYEQYF.

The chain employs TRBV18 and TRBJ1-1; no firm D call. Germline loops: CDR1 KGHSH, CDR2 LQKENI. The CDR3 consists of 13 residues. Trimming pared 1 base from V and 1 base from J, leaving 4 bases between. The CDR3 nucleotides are TGTGCCAGCTCACCACAGAAGAACACTGAAGCTTTCTTT. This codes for CASSPQKNTEAFF.

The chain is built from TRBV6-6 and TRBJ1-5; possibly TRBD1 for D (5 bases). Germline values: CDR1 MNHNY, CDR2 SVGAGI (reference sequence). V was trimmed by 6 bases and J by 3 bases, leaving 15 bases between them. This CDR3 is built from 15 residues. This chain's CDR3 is CASSLSRQTNQPQHF. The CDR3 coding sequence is TGTGCCAGCAGCCTCTCACGACAGACCAATCAGCCCCAGCATTTT.

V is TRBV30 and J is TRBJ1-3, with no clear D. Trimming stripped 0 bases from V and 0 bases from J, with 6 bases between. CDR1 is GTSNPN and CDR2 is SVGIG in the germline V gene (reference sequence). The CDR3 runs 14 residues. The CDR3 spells CAWSVGSSGNTIYF. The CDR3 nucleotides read TGTGCCTGGAGTGTGGGGAGCTCTGGAAACACCATATATTTT.

This CDR3 reads CASSLVPAGGSKETQYF. The CDR3 bases are TGTGCCAGCAGCTTAGTGCCAGCGGGGGGGAGCAAGGAGACCCAGTACTTC. The V call is TRBV13, the J call TRBJ2-5, with 10 bases aligning to TRBD2. Germline V gene sequence: CDR1 PRHDT, CDR2 FYEKMQ (reference sequence). V dropped 1 base and J dropped 5; count of bases not matched to a gene: 10. The CDR3 loop spans 17 amino acids.

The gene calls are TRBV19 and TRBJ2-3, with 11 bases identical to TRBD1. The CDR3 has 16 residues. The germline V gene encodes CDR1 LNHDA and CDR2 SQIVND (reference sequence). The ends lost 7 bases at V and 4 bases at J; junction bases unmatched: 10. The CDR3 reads CASTSRDRGGSDTQYF. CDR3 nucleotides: TGTGCCAGTACCTCCCGGGACAGGGGGGGTTCAGATACGCAGTATTTT.

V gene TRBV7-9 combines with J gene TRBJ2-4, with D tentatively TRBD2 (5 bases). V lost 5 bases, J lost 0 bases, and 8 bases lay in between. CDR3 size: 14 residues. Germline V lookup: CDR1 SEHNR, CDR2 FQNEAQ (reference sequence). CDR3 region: CASSGERAKNIQYF. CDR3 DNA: TGTGCCAGCAGCGGGGAGCGAGCCAAAAACATTCAGTACTTC.

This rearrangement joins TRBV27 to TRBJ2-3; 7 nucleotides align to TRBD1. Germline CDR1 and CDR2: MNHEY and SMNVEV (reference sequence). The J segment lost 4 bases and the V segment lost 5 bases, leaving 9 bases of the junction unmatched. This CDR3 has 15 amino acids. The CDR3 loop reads CASSRQGTWADTQYF. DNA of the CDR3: TGTGCCAGCAGTCGACAGGGAACATGGGCAGATACGCAGTATTTT.